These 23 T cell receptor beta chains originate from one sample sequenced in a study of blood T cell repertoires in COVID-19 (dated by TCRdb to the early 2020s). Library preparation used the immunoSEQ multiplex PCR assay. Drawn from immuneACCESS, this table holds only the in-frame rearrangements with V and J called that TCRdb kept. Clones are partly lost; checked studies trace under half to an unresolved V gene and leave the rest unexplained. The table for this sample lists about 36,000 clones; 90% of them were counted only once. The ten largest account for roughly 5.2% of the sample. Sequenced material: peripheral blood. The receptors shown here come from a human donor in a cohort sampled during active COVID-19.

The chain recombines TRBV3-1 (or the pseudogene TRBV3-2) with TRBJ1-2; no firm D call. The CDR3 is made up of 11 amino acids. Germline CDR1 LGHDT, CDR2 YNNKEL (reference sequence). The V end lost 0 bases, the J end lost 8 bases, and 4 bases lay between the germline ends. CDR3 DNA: TGTGCCAGCAGCCAAGATAGCGGCTACACCTTC. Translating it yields CASSQDSGYTF.

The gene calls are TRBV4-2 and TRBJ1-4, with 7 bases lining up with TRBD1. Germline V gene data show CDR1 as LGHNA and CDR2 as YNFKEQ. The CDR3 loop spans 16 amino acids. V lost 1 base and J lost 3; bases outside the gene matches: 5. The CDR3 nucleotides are TGTGCCAGCAGCCAAGTGACAGGGAGATCTAATGAAAAACTGTTTTTT. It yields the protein CASSQVTGRSNEKLFF.

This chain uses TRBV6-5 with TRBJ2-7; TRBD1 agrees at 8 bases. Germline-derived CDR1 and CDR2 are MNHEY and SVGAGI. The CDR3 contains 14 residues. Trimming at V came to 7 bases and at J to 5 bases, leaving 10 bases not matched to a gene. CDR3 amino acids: CASTASDRGHEQYF. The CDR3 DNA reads TGTGCCAGCACCGCTTCTGACAGGGGCCACGAGCAGTACTTC.

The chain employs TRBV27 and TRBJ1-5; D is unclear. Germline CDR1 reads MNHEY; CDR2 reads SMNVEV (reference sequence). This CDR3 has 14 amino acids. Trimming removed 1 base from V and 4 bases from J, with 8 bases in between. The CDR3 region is CASSLLSGNQPQHF. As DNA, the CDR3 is TGTGCCAGCAGTTTATTGTCCGGTAATCAGCCCCAGCATTTT.

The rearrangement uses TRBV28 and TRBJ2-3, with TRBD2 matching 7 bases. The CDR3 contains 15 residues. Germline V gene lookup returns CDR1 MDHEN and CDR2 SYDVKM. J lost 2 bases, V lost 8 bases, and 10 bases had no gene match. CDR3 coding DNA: TGTGCCAGCCTCGGATCCCTAGCGGCCACAGATACGCAGTATTTT. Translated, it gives CASLGSLAATDTQYF.

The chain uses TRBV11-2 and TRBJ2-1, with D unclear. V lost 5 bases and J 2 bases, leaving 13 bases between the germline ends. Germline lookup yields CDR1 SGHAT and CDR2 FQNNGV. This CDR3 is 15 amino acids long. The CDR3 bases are TGTGCCAGCAGCCCCCAGGCCCTACCCTACAATGAGCAGTTCTTC. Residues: CASSPQALPYNEQFF. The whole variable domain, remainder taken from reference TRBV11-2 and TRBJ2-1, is EAGVAQSPRYKIIEKRQSVAFWCNPISGHATLYWYQQILGQGPKLLIQFQNNGVVDDSQLPKDRFSAERLKGVDSTLKIQPAKLEDSAVYLCASSPQALPYNEQFFGPGTRLTVL.

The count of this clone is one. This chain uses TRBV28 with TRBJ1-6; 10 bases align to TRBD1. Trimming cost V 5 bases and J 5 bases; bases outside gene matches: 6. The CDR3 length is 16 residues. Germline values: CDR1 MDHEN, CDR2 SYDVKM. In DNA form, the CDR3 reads TGTGCCAGCAGTCCCCTAGGGACAGGGGATAATTCACCCCTCCACTTT. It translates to CASSPLGTGDNSPLHF.

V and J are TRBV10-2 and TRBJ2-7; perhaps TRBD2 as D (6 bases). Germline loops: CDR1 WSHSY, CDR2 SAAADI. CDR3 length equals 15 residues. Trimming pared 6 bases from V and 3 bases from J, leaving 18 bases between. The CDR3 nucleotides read TGCGCCAGCAGAGAAGCACTAGCAGCAGGCTACGAGCAGTACTTC. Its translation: CASREALAAGYEQYF.

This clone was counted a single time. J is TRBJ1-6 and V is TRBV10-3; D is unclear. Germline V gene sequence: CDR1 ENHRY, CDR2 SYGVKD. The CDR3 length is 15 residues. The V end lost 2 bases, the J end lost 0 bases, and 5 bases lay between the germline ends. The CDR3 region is CAISEAGSYNSPLHF. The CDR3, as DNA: TGTGCCATCAGTGAGGCCGGCTCCTATAATTCACCCCTCCACTTT.

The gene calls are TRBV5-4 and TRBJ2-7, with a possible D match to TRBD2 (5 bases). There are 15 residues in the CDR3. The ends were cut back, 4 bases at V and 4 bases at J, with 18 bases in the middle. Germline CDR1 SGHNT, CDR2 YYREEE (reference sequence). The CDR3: CASSLPGGRAYEQYF. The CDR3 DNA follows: TGTGCCAGCAGCCTGCCCGGCGGGCGTGCGTACGAGCAGTACTTC.

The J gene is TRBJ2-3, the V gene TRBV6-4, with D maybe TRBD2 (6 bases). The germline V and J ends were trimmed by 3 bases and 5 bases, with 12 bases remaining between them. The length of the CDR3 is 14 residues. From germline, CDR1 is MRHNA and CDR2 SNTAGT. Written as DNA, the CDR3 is TGTGCCAGCAGTGATTTCGACGGGGGAGATACGCAGTATTTT. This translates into CASSDFDGGDTQYF.

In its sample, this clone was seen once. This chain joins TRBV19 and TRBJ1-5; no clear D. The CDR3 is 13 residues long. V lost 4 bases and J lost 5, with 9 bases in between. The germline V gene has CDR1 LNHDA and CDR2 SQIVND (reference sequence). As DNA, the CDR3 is TGTGCCAGTAGTACGGGTCTCGATCAGCCCCAGCATTTT. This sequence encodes CASSTGLDQPQHF.

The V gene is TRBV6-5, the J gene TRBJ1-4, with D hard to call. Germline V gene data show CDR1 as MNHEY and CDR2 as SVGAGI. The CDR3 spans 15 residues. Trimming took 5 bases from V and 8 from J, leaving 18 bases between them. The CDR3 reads CASSTTGSRGEKLFF. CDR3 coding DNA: TGTGCCAGCAGTACGACCGGTTCTAGAGGGGAAAAACTGTTTTTT.

In DNA form, the CDR3 reads TGTGCCAGCAGCTCTAACTCCGGGACTCTAGGTACTGAAGCTTTCTTT. Protein sequence: CASSSNSGTLGTEAFF. This rearrangement joins TRBV9 to TRBJ1-1; D perhaps matches TRBD1 (5 bases). Trimming removed 4 bases from V and 5 bases from J, with 21 bases in between. CDR3 length equals 16 residues. Germline V gives CDR1 SGDLS, CDR2 YYNGEE.

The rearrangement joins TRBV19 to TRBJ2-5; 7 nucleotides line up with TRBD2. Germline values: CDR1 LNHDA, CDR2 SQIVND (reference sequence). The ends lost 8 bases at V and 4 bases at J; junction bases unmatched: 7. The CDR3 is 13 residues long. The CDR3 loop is CASGLVGGETQYF. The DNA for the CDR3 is TGTGCCAGTGGACTAGTTGGGGGAGAGACCCAGTACTTC.

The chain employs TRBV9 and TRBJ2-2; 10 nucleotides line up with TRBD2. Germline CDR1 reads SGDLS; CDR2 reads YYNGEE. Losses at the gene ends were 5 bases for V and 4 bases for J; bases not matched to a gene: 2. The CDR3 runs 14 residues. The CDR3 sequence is CASRGLATTGELFF. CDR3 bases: TGTGCCAGCAGGGGACTAGCGACCACCGGGGAGCTGTTTTTT.

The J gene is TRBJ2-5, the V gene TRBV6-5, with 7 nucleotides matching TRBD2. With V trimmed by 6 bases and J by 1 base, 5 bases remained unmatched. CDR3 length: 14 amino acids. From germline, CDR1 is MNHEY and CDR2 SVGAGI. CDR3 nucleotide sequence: TGTGCCAGCAGAACTGGGACTATCCAAGAGACCCAGTACTTC. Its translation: CASRTGTIQETQYF.

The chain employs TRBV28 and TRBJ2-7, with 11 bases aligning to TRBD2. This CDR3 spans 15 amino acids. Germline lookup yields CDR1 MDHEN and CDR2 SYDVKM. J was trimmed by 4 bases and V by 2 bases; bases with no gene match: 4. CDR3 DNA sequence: TGTGCCAGCAGTTTAGCTAGCGGGAGGCTGTACGAGCAGTACTTC. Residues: CASSLASGRLYEQYF. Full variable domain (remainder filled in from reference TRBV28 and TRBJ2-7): DVKVTQSSRYLVKRTGEKVFLECVQDMDHENMFWYRQDPGLGLRLIYFSYDVKMKEKGDIPEGYSVSREKKERFSLILESASTNQTSMYLCASSLASGRLYEQYFGPGTRLTVT.

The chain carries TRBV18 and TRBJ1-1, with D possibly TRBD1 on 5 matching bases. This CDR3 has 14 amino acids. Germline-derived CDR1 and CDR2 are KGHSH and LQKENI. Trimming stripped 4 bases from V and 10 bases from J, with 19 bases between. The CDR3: CASSRNARESAAFF. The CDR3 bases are TGTGCCAGCTCACGAAACGCCAGGGAATCGGCAGCTTTCTTT.

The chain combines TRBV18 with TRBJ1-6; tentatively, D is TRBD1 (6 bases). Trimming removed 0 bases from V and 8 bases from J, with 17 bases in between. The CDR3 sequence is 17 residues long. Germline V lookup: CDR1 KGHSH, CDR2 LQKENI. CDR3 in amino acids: CASSPPTQGYRDSPLHF. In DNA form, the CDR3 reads TGTGCCAGCTCACCACCAACCCAGGGGTATCGGGATTCACCCCTCCACTTT.

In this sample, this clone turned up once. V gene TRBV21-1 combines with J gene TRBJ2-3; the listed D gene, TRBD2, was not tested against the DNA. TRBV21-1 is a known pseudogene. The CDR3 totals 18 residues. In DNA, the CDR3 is TGTGCCAGCAGCAAGTCTACCTTACTAGCGGGAGGGACAGATACGCAGTATTTT. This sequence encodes CASSKSTLLAGGTDTQYF.

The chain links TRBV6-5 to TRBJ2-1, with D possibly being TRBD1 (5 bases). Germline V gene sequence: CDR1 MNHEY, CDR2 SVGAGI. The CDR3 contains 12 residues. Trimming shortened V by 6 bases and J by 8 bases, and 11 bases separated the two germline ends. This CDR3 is CASSPVGDEQFF. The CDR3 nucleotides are TGTGCCAGCAGCCCCGTAGGGGATGAGCAGTTCTTC.

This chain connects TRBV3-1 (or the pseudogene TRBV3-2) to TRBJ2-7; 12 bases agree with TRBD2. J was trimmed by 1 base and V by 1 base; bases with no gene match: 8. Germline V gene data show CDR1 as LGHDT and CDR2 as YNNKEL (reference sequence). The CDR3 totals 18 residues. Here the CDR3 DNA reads TGTGCCAGCAGCCAAGGGGGGACTAGCGGGCGACCTTCCTACGAGCAGTACTTC. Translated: CASSQGGTSGRPSYEQYF.